The rows below give T cell receptor beta chains drawn from one sample of a study of response to subunit inactivated influenza vaccine. TCRdb called the RT-PCR reads again in MiXCR, with one record for every CDR3 protein. Found here are roughly 570,000 distinct CDR3 sequences, 11% to 15% of them singletons; the top ten hold 11%. The sequenced sample was PBMCs from blood, obtained approximately 13 days after vaccination. Receptors were obtained from a man aged 50 or older who received an inactivated influenza vaccine. Both conserved end residues are part of each CDR3. Fields, in order: CDR3 DNA, CDR3 protein, J gene, clone size, D gene, V gene. A D gene is named only where the DNA matches it firmly. Where a row states a size, it is once, few, many or the class of an expanded clone; other rows omit it.

DNA: TGTGCCAGCAGGGACCCGAATGAAAAACTGTCTTTT
CDR3: CASRDPNEKLSF
J: TRBJ1-4
size: -
D: -
V: TRBV6-2/TRBV6-3

DNA: TGTGCCAGCAAACTGGGGGGAAACATTCAGTACTTC
CDR3: CASKLGGNIQYF
J: TRBJ2-4
size: many
D: -
V: TRBV2

DNA: TGCGCCAGCAGCCAAGGCGGGACTAGCGTTCCCGGGGAGCTGTTTTTT
CDR3: CASSQGGTSVPGELFF
J: TRBJ2-2
size: few
D: TRBD2
V: TRBV4-3

DNA: TGTGCCAGCAGCCCCACCGGGGGCGTGACGTACGAGCAGTACTTC
CDR3: CASSPTGGVTYEQYF
J: TRBJ2-7
size: few
D: -
V: TRBV7-3

DNA: TGTGCCAGCAGTTACCCGAGACCGACAGGGGCCAACGAGCAGTACTTC
CDR3: CASSYPRPTGANEQYF
J: TRBJ2-7
size: few
D: TRBD1
V: TRBV6-2/TRBV6-3

DNA: TGTGCCAGCAGTTCGACTAGTACCGAGCAGTACTTC
CDR3: CASSSTSTEQYF
J: TRBJ2-7
size: many
D: -
V: TRBV7-2

DNA: TGTGCCAGCAGCCTCTGGGGGCAGGGTCAGTATTTT
CDR3: CASSLWGQGQYF
J: TRBJ2-3
size: many
D: -
V: TRBV5-6

DNA: TGTGCCAGCAGCTTTTCTAGCTCAGATACGCAGTATTTT
CDR3: CASSFSSSDTQYF
J: TRBJ2-3
size: few
D: -
V: TRBV7-9

DNA: TGTGCCAGCAGTTCCCCACCCGGACAAGCCAAAAACATTCAGTACTTC
CDR3: CASSSPPGQAKNIQYF
J: TRBJ2-4
size: few
D: -
V: TRBV6-2/TRBV6-3

DNA: TGCGCCAGCAGCTTGCTTACAGGTTCCTCCTCCTACGAGCAGTACTTC
CDR3: CASSLLTGSSSYEQYF
J: TRBJ2-7
size: few
D: -
V: TRBV5-1

DNA: TGTGCCAGTACCCGGACAGGGATGCTTAGTTATCAGCCCCAGCATTTT
CDR3: CASTRTGMLSYQPQHF
J: TRBJ1-5
size: -
D: TRBD1
V: TRBV19

DNA: TGTGCCAGCACCGGCAGGGGAAGGATGAGCGGCTACACCTTC
CDR3: CASTGRGRMSGYTF
J: TRBJ1-2
size: many
D: -
V: TRBV27

DNA: TGTGCCAGCAGCCTTAACAGGGATTTCAGAGGGTCCTACGAGCAGTACTTC
CDR3: CASSLNRDFRGSYEQYF
J: TRBJ2-7
size: -
D: -
V: TRBV4-2

DNA: TGTGCCAGCAGCCAAACTCGGACCCGCACAGATACGCAGTATTTT
CDR3: CASSQTRTRTDTQYF
J: TRBJ2-3
size: few
D: -
V: TRBV3-1

DNA: TGCGCCAGCAGCCAAGAAGCGACGGTCGGAAACACCATATATTTT
CDR3: CASSQEATVGNTIYF
J: TRBJ1-3
size: few
D: -
V: TRBV4-1

DNA: TGTGCCAGCAGCCAAGCGGGAGGGAAAGAGACCCAGTACTTC
CDR3: CASSQAGGKETQYF
J: TRBJ2-5
size: -
D: TRBD2
V: TRBV5-5

DNA: TGTGCCAGCAGTTATGGAAGTTTTGGGTCGGATTCGGATCAGCCCCAGCATTTT
CDR3: CASSYGSFGSDSDQPQHF
J: TRBJ1-5
size: -
D: -
V: TRBV6-2/TRBV6-3